The sequence of this T cell receptor beta chain was determined in a study of blood T cell repertoires in COVID-19. Study-wide background: COVID-19 samples, acute and convalescent, were from the United States, Italy and Spain.

Trimming left V 0 bases short and J 4 bases short, with 25 bases between. The CDR3 sequence is 20 residues long. From germline, CDR1 is MNHEY and CDR2 SVGEGT. Original processing methods: Estimates of nucleated cell counts were drawn from the amplification of reference gene primers. Sequenced by immunoSEQ multiplex PCR; TCRdb stores in-frame clones only, minus some. V, J and clone size were drawn from that table, and D and trimming were deduced from the DNA. The data hold about 100,000 clones, with approximately 81% observed a single time. The chain combines TRBV6-2 or TRBV6-3 with TRBJ1-5, with a weak D call TRBD1 (5 bases). The clonotype originates from a human donor in a cohort sampled during active COVID-19. Sample: peripheral blood. DNA for the CDR3: TGTGCCAGCAGTTACTCGAGTGCGGCAGGGTCCCATATACGGAATCAGCCCCAGCATTTT. It translates to CASSYSSAAGSHIRNQPQHF.